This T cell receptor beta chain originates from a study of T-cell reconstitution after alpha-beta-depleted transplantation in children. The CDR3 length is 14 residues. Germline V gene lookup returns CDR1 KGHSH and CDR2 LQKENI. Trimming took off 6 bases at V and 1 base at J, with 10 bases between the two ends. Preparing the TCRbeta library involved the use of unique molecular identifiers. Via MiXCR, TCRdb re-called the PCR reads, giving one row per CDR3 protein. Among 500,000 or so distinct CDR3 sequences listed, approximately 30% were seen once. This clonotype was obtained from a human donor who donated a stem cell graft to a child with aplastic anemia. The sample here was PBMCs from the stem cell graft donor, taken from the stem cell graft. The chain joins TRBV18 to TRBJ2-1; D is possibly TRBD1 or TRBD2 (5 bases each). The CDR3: CASSPRGSYNEQFF. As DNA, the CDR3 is TGTGCCAGCTCCCCGAGGGGATCCTACAATGAGCAGTTCTTC.